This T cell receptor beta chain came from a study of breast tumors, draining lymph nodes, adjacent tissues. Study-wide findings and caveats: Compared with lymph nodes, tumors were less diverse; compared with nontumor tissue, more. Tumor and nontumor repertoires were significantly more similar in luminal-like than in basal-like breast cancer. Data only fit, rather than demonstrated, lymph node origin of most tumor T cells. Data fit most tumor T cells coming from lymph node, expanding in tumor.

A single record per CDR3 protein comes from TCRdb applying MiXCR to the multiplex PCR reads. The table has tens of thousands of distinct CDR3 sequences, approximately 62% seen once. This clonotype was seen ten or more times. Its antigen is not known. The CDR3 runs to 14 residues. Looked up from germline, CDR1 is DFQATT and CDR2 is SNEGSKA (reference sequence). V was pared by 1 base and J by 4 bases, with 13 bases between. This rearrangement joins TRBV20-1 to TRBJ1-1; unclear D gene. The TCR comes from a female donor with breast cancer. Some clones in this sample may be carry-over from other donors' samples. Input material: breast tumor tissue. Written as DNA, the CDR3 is TGCAGTGCTAGAGTCGGACGGTTGGGCACTGAAGCTTTCTTT. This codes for CSARVGRLGTEAFF.